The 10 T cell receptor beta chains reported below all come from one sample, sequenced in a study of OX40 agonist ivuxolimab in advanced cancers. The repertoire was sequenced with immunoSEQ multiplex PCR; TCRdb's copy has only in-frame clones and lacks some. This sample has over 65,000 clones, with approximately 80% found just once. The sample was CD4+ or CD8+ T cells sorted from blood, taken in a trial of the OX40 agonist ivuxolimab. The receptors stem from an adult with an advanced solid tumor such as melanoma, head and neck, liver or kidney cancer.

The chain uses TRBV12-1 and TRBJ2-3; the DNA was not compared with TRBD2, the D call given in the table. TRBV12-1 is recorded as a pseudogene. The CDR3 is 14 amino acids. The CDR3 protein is CASSWDYRADTQYF. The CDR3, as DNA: TGTGCCAGCAGCTGGGACTATCGTGCGGATACGCAGTATTTT.

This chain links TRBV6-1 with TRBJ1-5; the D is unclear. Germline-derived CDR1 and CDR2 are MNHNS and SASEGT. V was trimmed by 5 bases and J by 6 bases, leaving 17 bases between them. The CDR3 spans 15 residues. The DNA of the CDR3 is TGTGCCAGCAGTTTAGGACCCCTGGTAGGTCAGCCCCAGCATTTT. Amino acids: CASSLGPLVGQPQHF.

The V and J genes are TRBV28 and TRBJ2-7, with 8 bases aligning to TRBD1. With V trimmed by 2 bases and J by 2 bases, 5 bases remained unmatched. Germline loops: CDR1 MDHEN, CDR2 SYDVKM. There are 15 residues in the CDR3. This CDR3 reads CASSLPTGQAYEQYF. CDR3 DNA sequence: TGTGCCAGCAGTTTACCCACGGGACAGGCCTACGAGCAGTACTTC. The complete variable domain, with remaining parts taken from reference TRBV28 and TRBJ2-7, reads DVKVTQSSRYLVKRTGEKVFLECVQDMDHENMFWYRQDPGLGLRLIYFSYDVKMKEKGDIPEGYSVSREKKERFSLILESASTNQTSMYLCASSLPTGQAYEQYFGPGTRLTVT.

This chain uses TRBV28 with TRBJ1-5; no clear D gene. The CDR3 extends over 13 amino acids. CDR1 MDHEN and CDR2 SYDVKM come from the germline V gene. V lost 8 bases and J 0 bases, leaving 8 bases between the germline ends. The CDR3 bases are TGTGCCAGCCGAGAATATAGCAATCAGCCCCAGCATTTT. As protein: CASREYSNQPQHF.

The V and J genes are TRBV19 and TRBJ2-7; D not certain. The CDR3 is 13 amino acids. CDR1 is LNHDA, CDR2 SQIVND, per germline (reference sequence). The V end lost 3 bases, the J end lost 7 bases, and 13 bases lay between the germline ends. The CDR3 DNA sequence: TGTGCCAGTAGTATTAGATTGGAGAGGGAGCAGTACTTC. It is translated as CASSIRLEREQYF.

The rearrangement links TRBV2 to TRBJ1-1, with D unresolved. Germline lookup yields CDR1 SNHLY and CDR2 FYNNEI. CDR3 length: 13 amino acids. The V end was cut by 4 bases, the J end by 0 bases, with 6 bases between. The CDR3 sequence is CASSADMNTEAFF. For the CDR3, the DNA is TGTGCCAGCAGTGCAGATATGAACACTGAAGCTTTCTTT.

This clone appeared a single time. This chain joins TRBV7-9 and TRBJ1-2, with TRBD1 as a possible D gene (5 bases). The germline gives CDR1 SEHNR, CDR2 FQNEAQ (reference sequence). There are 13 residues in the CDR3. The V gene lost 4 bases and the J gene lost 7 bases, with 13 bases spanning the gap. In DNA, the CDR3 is TGTGCCAGCAGCTCAAAGGCAGGGTCTGGCTACACCTTC. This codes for CASSSKAGSGYTF.

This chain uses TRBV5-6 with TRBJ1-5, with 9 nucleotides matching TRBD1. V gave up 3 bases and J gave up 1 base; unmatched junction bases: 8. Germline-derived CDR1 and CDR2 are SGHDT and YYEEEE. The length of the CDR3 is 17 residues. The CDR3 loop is CASSSPGQGVSNQPQHF. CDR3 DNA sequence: TGTGCCAGCAGCTCTCCGGGACAGGGTGTCAGCAATCAGCCCCAGCATTTT.

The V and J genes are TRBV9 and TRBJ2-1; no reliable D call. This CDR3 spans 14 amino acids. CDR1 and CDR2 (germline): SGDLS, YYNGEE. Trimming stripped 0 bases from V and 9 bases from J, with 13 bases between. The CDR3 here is CASSVGTPRSEQFF. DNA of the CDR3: TGTGCCAGCAGCGTAGGGACCCCCAGGAGTGAGCAGTTCTTC.

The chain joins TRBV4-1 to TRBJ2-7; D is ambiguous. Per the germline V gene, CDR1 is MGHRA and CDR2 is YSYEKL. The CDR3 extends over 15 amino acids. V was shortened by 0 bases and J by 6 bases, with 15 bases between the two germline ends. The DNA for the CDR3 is TGCGCCAGCAGCCAAGATCAGCTTAATACAGCCGAGCAGTACTTC. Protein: CASSQDQLNTAEQYF.